These 24 T cell receptor beta chains were all obtained from the same sample, sequenced in a study of T cell responses to AZD1222 COVID-19 vaccine. Measured with immunoSEQ multiplex PCR; TCRdb has only the in-frame clones, and not every one. The sample carries 90,000 to 110,000 clones, roughly 90% recorded once. This specimen was peripheral blood, taken on day 0 of AZD1222 vaccination. The receptors come from an adult in good health.

This clone has just one count. This chain links TRBV2 with TRBJ1-6; perhaps TRBD1 as D (5 bases). Trimming cost V 6 bases and J 0 bases, with 18 bases left between them. CDR3 length: 18 residues. CDR1 SNHLY and CDR2 FYNNEI come from the germline V gene. The CDR3 DNA sequence: TGTGCCAGCAGGGGGGAACGGACGCGAGACTCCTATAATTCACCCCTCCACTTT. Translated, it gives CASRGERTRDSYNSPLHF.

CDR3 loop: CASSYISPRTAYEQYF. CDR3 nucleotides: TGTGCCAGCAGTTATATTTCTCCGCGGACAGCCTACGAGCAGTACTTC. V is TRBV6-5 and J is TRBJ2-7, with a tentative D call TRBD1 (6 bases). V was trimmed by 3 bases and J by 2 bases, leaving 17 bases between them. CDR3 length equals 16 residues. Germline V gene lookup returns CDR1 MNHEY and CDR2 SVGAGI.

The chain is built from TRBV4-1 and TRBJ1-4, with a possible D match to TRBD1 (5 bases). Trimming took 1 base from V and 6 from J, leaving 9 bases between them. The CDR3 totals 14 residues. Germline V lookup: CDR1 MGHRA, CDR2 YSYEKL. CDR3 protein: CASSQVFRDEKLFF. In DNA, the CDR3 is TGCGCCAGCAGCCAAGTTTTCAGGGATGAAAAACTGTTTTTT.

The gene calls are TRBV4-3 and TRBJ2-2; no clear D gene. V dropped 0 bases and J dropped 5 bases, with 7 bases sitting between them. This CDR3 spans 14 amino acids. The germline V gene has CDR1 LGHNA and CDR2 YSLEER. The CDR3 is CASSQDKETGELFF. CDR3 bases: TGCGCCAGCAGCCAAGATAAGGAAACCGGGGAGCTGTTTTTT.

The chain is built from TRBV9 and TRBJ2-7; the D is unclear. Looked up from germline, CDR1 is SGDLS and CDR2 is YYNGEE. The CDR3 has 15 amino acids. Deletions cut 3 bases from V and 3 bases from J, with 16 bases between. The CDR3 coding sequence is TGTGCCAGCAGCGACCATCCGGGTTTCGACTACGAGCAGTACTTC. Residues: CASSDHPGFDYEQYF.

The chain is built from TRBV27 and TRBJ2-2; D is unresolved. Trimming removed 5 bases at V and 3 bases at J, with 4 bases between. Germline CDR1 MNHEY, CDR2 SMNVEV (reference sequence). The CDR3 is made up of 12 amino acids. The CDR3 sequence: CASSSYTGELFF. CDR3 DNA sequence: TGTGCCAGCAGTAGCTACACCGGGGAGCTGTTTTTT.

The chain couples TRBV11-2 to TRBJ1-2; D remains ambiguous. The CDR3 is 15 amino acids. Germline V gives CDR1 SGHAT, CDR2 FQNNGV. The V end lost 1 base, the J end lost 0 bases, and 9 bases lay between the germline ends. DNA of the CDR3: TGTGCCAGCAGCTTAGGCAGAGTCGCTAACTATGGCTACACCTTC. Protein product: CASSLGRVANYGYTF.

This rearrangement joins TRBV15 to TRBJ2-3, with 12 bases fitting TRBD2. The CDR3 length is 17 residues. From germline, CDR1 is LNHNV and CDR2 YYDKDF (reference sequence). V gave up 3 bases and J gave up 2 bases; unmatched junction bases: 6. CDR3 nucleotides: TGTGCCACCAGCAGCCAGGGACTAGCGGGCATCACAGATACGCAGTATTTT. Encoded protein: CATSSQGLAGITDTQYF. The variable domain in full, with the rest retrieved from reference TRBV15 and TRBJ2-3, is DAMVIQNPRYQVTQFGKPVTLSCSQTLNHNVMYWYQQKSSQAPKLLFHYYDKDFNNEADTPDNFQSRRPNTSFCFLDIRSPGLGDTAMYLCATSSQGLAGITDTQYFGPGTRLTVL.

The chain is built from TRBV6-5 and TRBJ2-7, with TRBD1 as a possible D gene (6 bases). The germline V gene encodes CDR1 MNHEY and CDR2 SVGAGI. Trimming took off 4 bases at V and 2 bases at J, with 12 bases between the two ends. The CDR3 is made up of 14 amino acids. The CDR3, as DNA: TGTGCCAGCAGTTTCAACAGGGAAACCTACGAGCAGTACTTC. Encoded protein: CASSFNRETYEQYF.

This clone was seen a single time. This chain joins TRBV4-1 and TRBJ1-2; 7 bases agree with TRBD1. V shed 3 bases, J shed 0 bases, and the junction held 7 bases outside the gene matches. The CDR3 has 16 amino acids. Per the germline V gene, CDR1 is MGHRA and CDR2 is YSYEKL. Here the CDR3 DNA reads TGCGCCAGCAGCCAGCCGGGACAGCGTTCTAACTATGGCTACACCTTC. Translating gives CASSQPGQRSNYGYTF.

The chain combines TRBV28 with TRBJ1-6; D unresolved. Per the germline V gene, CDR1 is MDHEN and CDR2 is SYDVKM. Between the trimmed V and J ends, which lost 6 bases and 9 bases, there was a span of 15 bases. The CDR3 is made up of 14 amino acids. The CDR3 is CASRLSPQFSPLHF. The CDR3 coding sequence is TGTGCCAGCAGACTCTCACCCCAATTTTCACCCCTCCACTTT.

The rearrangement uses TRBV15 and TRBJ2-7; no definite D call. This CDR3 spans 18 amino acids. Germline assignment: CDR1 LNHNV and CDR2 YYDKDF (reference sequence). Trimming pared 5 bases from V and 7 bases from J, leaving 30 bases between. The chain's CDR3 is CATSPSGAAESPYGEQYF. CDR3 sequence (DNA): TGTGCCACCAGCCCTTCAGGCGCGGCGGAGAGTCCCTACGGGGAGCAGTACTTC.

J is TRBJ1-2 and V is TRBV19; TRBD1 matches at 8 bases. V lost 4 bases and J lost 8; bases outside the gene matches: 18. The CDR3 totals 17 residues. Germline CDR1 LNHDA, CDR2 SQIVND (reference sequence). CDR3 sequence: CASSTTWTGSYRGGYTF. The CDR3 DNA reads TGTGCCAGTAGTACGACGTGGACAGGGAGCTATAGGGGAGGCTACACCTTC. Filled out from reference TRBV19 and TRBJ1-2, the complete variable domain reads DGGITQSPKYLFRKEGQNVTLSCEQNLNHDAMYWYRQDPGQGLRLIYYSQIVNDFQKGDIAEGYSVSREKKESFPLTVTSAQKNPTAFYLCASSTTWTGSYRGGYTFGSGTRLTVV.

The chain joins TRBV7-9 to TRBJ2-5, with a tentative D call TRBD2 (6 bases). Between the trimmed V and J ends, which lost 3 bases and 4 bases, there was a span of 12 bases. This CDR3 has 14 residues. CDR1 SEHNR and CDR2 FQNEAQ come from the germline V gene (reference sequence). CDR3 protein: CASSFRGNGETQYF. As DNA, the CDR3 is TGTGCCAGCAGCTTTCGCGGGAATGGAGAGACCCAGTACTTC.

The genes are TRBV28 and TRBJ1-1; D is undetermined. This CDR3 is 14 amino acids long. Trimming shortened V by 5 bases and J by 2 bases, and 12 bases separated the two germline ends. CDR1 and CDR2 from the germline V gene are MDHEN and SYDVKM. CDR3 bases: TGTGCCAGCAGTGCCTCGCGCCCTAACACTGAAGCTTTCTTT. Translation gives CASSASRPNTEAFF.

This sequence joins TRBV7-9 and TRBJ1-5, with a tentative D call TRBD1 (5 bases). The CDR3 spans 14 residues. Between the trimmed V and J ends, which lost 5 bases and 3 bases, there was a span of 11 bases. Germline V CDR1 and CDR2: SEHNR, FQNEAQ (reference sequence). The CDR3 DNA follows: TGTGCCAGCAGCCCGCAGGGATCCAATCAGCCCCAGCATTTT. The encoded protein is CASSPQGSNQPQHF.

This clone was observed once. The J gene is TRBJ1-6, the V gene TRBV11-3; D uncertain. Germline V gene data show CDR1 as SGHNT and CDR2 as YENEEA. CDR3 length: 12 residues. Trimming removed 5 bases at V and 10 bases at J, with 9 bases between. This CDR3 is CASSLPSSPLHF. CDR3 DNA sequence: TGTGCCAGCAGCCTCCCATCCTCACCCCTCCACTTT.

The CDR3 DNA sequence: TGTGCCAGCAGTATCCTCGGGGTTTTAGGCTACACCTTC. Translating it yields CASSILGVLGYTF. V gene TRBV12-3 or TRBV12-4 combines with J gene TRBJ1-2; D uncertain. V was pared by 5 bases and J by 8 bases, with 15 bases between. The CDR3 contains 13 residues.

This clone appeared once. This rearrangement joins TRBV5-1 to TRBJ2-5; 8 nucleotides line up with TRBD1. The CDR3 runs to 14 residues. Germline V CDR1 and CDR2: SGHRS, YFSETQ. Trimming took 3 bases from V and 10 from J; bases not matched to a gene: 11. CDR3 DNA sequence: TGCGCCAGCAGCTCCGCAGGGGGCTATGAGGTCCAGTACTTC. It codes for CASSSAGGYEVQYF.

The chain's CDR3 is CASSINGRETQYF. Written as DNA, the CDR3 is TGTGCCAGTAGTATAAACGGACGAGAGACCCAGTACTTC. The chain couples TRBV19 to TRBJ2-5; D is unclear. The CDR3 covers 13 residues. The germline V gene has CDR1 LNHDA and CDR2 SQIVND (reference sequence). V was cut by 2 bases and J by 4 bases, with 8 bases left in between.

A remark on this clone: Other DNA sequences in this specimen translate into the identical CDR3. V and J are TRBV4-3 and TRBJ1-2, with 8 positions matching TRBD1. V dropped 0 bases and J dropped 5; count of bases not matched to a gene: 8. The germline V gene has CDR1 LGHNA and CDR2 YSLEER. This CDR3 has 16 amino acids. CDR3 coding DNA: TGCGCCAGCAGCCAAGAAAATCGGTGGACAGGGTATGGCTACACCTTC. Its translation: CASSQENRWTGYGYTF.

In regard to this clone: The sample contains more than one DNA sequence encoding this CDR3. The V gene is TRBV19, the J gene TRBJ1-1, with D possibly matching TRBD1 (5 bases). Germline CDR1 reads LNHDA; CDR2 reads SQIVND (reference sequence). CDR3 size: 13 residues. The V end was cut by 3 bases, the J end by 1 base, with 6 bases between. The CDR3 bases are TGTGCCAGTAGTATGGGACGGAACACTGAAGCTTTCTTT. Its translation is CASSMGRNTEAFF.

This chain links TRBV10-1 with TRBJ2-2; no definite D call. This CDR3 has 13 residues. The V gene's germline CDR1 is WNHNN and CDR2 SYGVQD (reference sequence). Trimming stripped 6 bases from V and 4 bases from J, with 9 bases between. The CDR3 is CASRKGFTGELFF. DNA of the CDR3: TGCGCCAGCAGGAAGGGATTCACCGGGGAGCTGTTTTTT.

This clone was observed once. The CDR3 bases are TGCGCCAGCAGCTTCGGTGTCCAAGAGACCCAGTACTTC. This encodes CASSFGVQETQYF. This chain links TRBV5-1 with TRBJ2-5, with D uncertain. Germline V gene data show CDR1 as SGHRS and CDR2 as YFSETQ. The CDR3 consists of 13 residues. V was cut by 2 bases and J by 1 base, with 6 bases left in between.